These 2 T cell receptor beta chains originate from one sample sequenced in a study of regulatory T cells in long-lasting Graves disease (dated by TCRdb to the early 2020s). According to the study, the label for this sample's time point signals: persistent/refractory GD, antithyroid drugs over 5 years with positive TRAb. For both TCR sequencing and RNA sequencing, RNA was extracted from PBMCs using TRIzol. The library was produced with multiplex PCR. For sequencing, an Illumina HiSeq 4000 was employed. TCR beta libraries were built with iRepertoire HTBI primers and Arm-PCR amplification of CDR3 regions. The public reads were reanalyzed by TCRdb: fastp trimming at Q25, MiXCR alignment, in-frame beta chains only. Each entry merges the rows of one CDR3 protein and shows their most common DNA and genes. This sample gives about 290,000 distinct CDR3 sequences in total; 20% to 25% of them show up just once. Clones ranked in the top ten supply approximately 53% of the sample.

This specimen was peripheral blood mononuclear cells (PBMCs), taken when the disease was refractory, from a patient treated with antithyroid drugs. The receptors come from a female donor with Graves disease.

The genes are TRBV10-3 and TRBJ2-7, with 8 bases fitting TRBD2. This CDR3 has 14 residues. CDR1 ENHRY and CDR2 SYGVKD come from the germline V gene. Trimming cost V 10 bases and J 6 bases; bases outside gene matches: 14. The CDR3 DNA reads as TGTGCCACCTCAGCGGGAGTCGATTATGGCGAGCAGTACTTC. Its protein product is CATSAGVDYGEQYF.

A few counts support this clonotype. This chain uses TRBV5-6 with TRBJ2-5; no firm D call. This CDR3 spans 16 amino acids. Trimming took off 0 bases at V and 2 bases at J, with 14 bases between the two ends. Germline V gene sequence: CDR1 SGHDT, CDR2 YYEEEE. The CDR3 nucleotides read TGTGCCAGCAGCTTGGGAAGGTCCGGGCTACAAGAGACCCAGTACTTC. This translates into CASSLGRSGLQETQYF. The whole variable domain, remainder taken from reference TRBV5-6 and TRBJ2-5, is DAGVTQSPTHLIKTRGQQVTLRCSPKSGHDTVSWYQQALGQGPQFIFQYYEEEERQRGNFPDRFSGHQFPNYSSELNVNALLLGDSALYLCASSLGRSGLQETQYFGPGTRLLVL.